What follows is one TCR beta chain and its context. The data belong to a study of blood T cell repertoires in COVID-19. The wider study: Sample material is recorded as cDNA or gDNA derived from T cells, B-cell-depleted T cells, or PBMCs.

In the source study's methods: Amplification from reference gene primers served as the basis for estimated nucleated cell counts. This table comes from immunoSEQ multiplex PCR, and its TCRdb copy is limited to in-frame clones, with some not included. From that table come the V and J calls and clone size; the DNA was used to work out D and trimming. The table has 95,000 to 150,000 clones, 80% seen once. The source is a man between 60 and 75 years old with active or convalescent COVID-19. The sample consisted of peripheral blood.

The CDR3 here is CASRLAGPGITDTQYF. The CDR3 DNA follows: TGTGCCAGTAGGCTAGCGGGACCCGGCATCACAGATACGCAGTATTTT. The V call is TRBV19, the J call TRBJ2-3, with 9 bases identical to TRBD2. The CDR3 has 16 residues. The germline V gene has CDR1 LNHDA and CDR2 SQIVND (reference sequence). The V and J ends lost 6 bases and 2 bases, in that order; junction bases with no gene match: 9.